The sequence of this T cell receptor beta chain was determined in a study of T-cell reconstitution after alpha-beta-depleted transplantation in children. CDR1 and CDR2 (germline): LGHDT, YNNKEL (reference sequence). The V and J ends lost 7 bases and 9 bases respectively, with 10 bases between them. This CDR3 region has 12 residues. As it was prepared, the TCRbeta library received unique molecular identifiers. TCRdb analysed the PCR reads with MiXCR anew, one entry per CDR3 protein. The sample consists of about a million distinct CDR3 sequences, about 26% of them appearing once. This sequence was found in a boy younger than two who had a stem cell transplant for SCID, so the T cells may come from the graft donor. The genes are TRBV3-1 and TRBJ1-6; D gene uncertain. Specimen: PBMCs, mostly from graft donor cells, collected 360 days after TCRalphabeta/CD19-depleted stem cell transplant. The chain's CDR3 is CASTTVGSPLHF. The CDR3 bases are TGTGCCAGCACCACGGTTGGTTCACCCCTCCACTTT.